This is a list of T cell receptor beta chains from one sample in a study of cytomegalovirus exposure and HLA in healthy donors. Generated by immunoSEQ multiplex PCR, the TCRdb table keeps only in-frame clones and is missing some. The sample has some 190,000 clones; approximately 86% are singletons. Sequencing was carried out using PBMCs. These receptors came from a woman in her thirties in good health and CMV-seronegative. The CDR3 runs from the conserved cysteine through the conserved F or W. The order of the fields is clone size, CDR3 length, J gene, D gene, V gene, CDR3 protein, CDR3 DNA. A D gene is named only where the DNA matches it firmly. Rows give clone size only sometimes, using once, few, many, or a class for an expanded clone.

NA	14	TRBJ2-2	TRBD1	TRBV19	CASTRGQSTGELFF	TGTGCCAGCACCCGGGGACAGAGCACCGGGGAGCTGTTTTTT
NA	15	TRBJ2-3	TRBD2	TRBV5-5	CASSLGGSSTDTQYF	TGTGCCAGCAGCTTGGGCGGGAGCAGCACAGATACGCAGTATTTT
NA	17	TRBJ2-7	TRBD2	TRBV7-3	CASSLLPPGTSGSVQYF	TGTGCCAGCAGCCTCCTCCCACCCGGGACTAGCGGGAGCGTGCAGTACTTC
NA	17	TRBJ2-3	TRBD1	TRBV15	CATSSASGTGPTDTQYF	TGTGCCACCAGCAGTGCCTCCGGGACAGGGCCCACAGATACGCAGTATTTT
NA	14	TRBJ2-1	NA	TRBV27	CASSLSGGYNEQFF	TGTGCCAGCAGTTTATCGGGGGGCTACAATGAGCAGTTCTTC
NA	19	TRBJ2-3	TRBD2	TRBV9	CASTPSGTSGGAGTDTQYF	TGTGCCAGCACCCCTTCGGGGACTAGCGGGGGGGCAGGCACAGATACGCAGTATTTT
once	13	TRBJ2-1	NA	TRBV30	CAWSPGSYNEQFF	TGTGCCTGGAGCCCAGGGTCCTACAATGAGCAGTTCTTC
NA	15	TRBJ2-1	TRBD1	TRBV5-6	CASSFQGQGPYEQFF	TGTGCCAGCAGCTTTCAGGGACAGGGGCCCTATGAGCAGTTCTTC
NA	15	TRBJ1-5	NA	TRBV21-1	CASSKGGGGDQPQHF	TGTGCCAGCAGCAAAGGGGGGGGTGGGGATCAGCCCCAGCATTTT
NA	18	TRBJ2-1	TRBD2	TRBV12-5	CASGLVLEGLADNNEQFF	TGTGCTAGTGGTTTGGTACTCGAGGGGCTAGCGGACAACAATGAGCAGTTCTTC
NA	16	TRBJ2-1	TRBD2	TRBV27	CASGFNAGGSYNEQFF	TGTGCCAGCGGATTCAATGCGGGGGGCTCCTACAATGAGCAGTTCTTC
once	17	TRBJ2-1	TRBD1	TRBV12-5	CASGSTRPGQGYNEQFF	TGTGCTAGTGGTTCAACCAGACCGGGACAGGGTTACAATGAGCAGTTCTTC
NA	12	TRBJ1-1	TRBD1	TRBV5-6	CASSPGTAEAFF	TGTGCCAGCAGCCCTGGGACAGCTGAAGCTTTCTTT
NA	14	TRBJ2-3	NA	TRBV5-1	CASSLGQFPDTQYF	TGCGCCAGCAGCTTGGGCCAGTTCCCAGATACGCAGTATTTT
NA	15	TRBJ2-3	TRBD2	TRBV2	CASRGLAAYPDTQYF	TGTGCCAGCAGGGGACTAGCGGCCTATCCAGATACGCAGTATTTT
NA	13	TRBJ1-1	NA	TRBV18	CASSRGVGTEAFF	TGTGCCAGCTCTCGGGGGGTGGGCACTGAAGCTTTCTTT
NA	15	TRBJ2-1	NA	TRBV10-3	CAIRGDKIENNEQFF	TGTGCCATCAGGGGGGACAAAATTGAAAACAATGAGCAGTTCTTC
NA	17	TRBJ2-1	TRBD1	TRBV15	CATSRENRGPTYNEQFF	TGTGCCACCAGCAGGGAAAACAGGGGACCCACCTACAATGAGCAGTTCTTC
few	13	TRBJ1-2	NA	TRBV5-4	CASSMSRENGYTF	TGTGCCAGCAGCATGTCCCGGGAGAATGGCTACACCTTC
NA	18	TRBJ2-6	TRBD1	TRBV2	CASTLDRVLWSGANVLTF	TGTGCCAGCACCCTTGACAGGGTGCTTTGGTCTGGGGCCAACGTCCTGACTTTC
NA	12	TRBJ1-5	NA	TRBV7-9	CASSLGDQPQHF	TGTGCCAGCAGCTTAGGCGATCAGCCCCAGCATTTT
NA	14	TRBJ2-2	NA	TRBV2	CASSSQGWTGELFF	TGTGCCAGCAGTTCGCAGGGTTGGACCGGGGAGCTGTTTTTT
NA	15	TRBJ1-1	TRBD1	TRBV19	CASSTTRQGDTEAFF	TGTGCCAGTAGCACTACCCGACAGGGAGACACTGAAGCTTTCTTT
NA	15	TRBJ2-1	TRBD1	TRBV19	CASSVDRENYNEQFF	TGTGCCAGTAGTGTAGACAGGGAAAACTACAATGAGCAGTTCTTC
NA	16	TRBJ2-1	NA	TRBV9	CASSVGREDSYNEQFF	TGTGCCAGCAGCGTAGGGAGGGAAGATTCCTACAATGAGCAGTTCTTC
NA	16	TRBJ2-5	TRBD2	TRBV5-1	CASSLTSGTVGETQYF	TGCGCCAGCAGCTTGACTAGCGGGACGGTTGGAGAGACCCAGTACTTC
few	15	TRBJ1-2	TRBD1	TRBV9	CASSSGQGAGYGYTF	TGTGCCAGCAGCTCGGGACAGGGGGCGGGCTATGGCTACACCTTC